This T cell receptor (beta chain) derives from a study of blood T cell repertoires in COVID-19. The table came from immunoSEQ multiplex PCR; TCRdb's copy has only in-frame clones and leaves some out. The table shows 200,000 to 300,000 clones, with approximately 84% occurring only once. The CDR3 loop spans 14 amino acids. From germline, CDR1 is SGHTA and CDR2 FQGTGA. Trimming removed 6 bases from V and 0 bases from J, with 8 bases in between. This sequence originates from an elderly woman with acute or convalescent COVID-19. Sample: peripheral blood. The chain recombines TRBV7-3 with TRBJ2-2; D is unresolved. The CDR3 DNA is TGTGCCAGCAGTGGCGGTCCGAACACCGGGGAGCTGTTTTTT. The encoded protein is CASSGGPNTGELFF.